The 27 T cell receptor beta chains given below trace back to one sample, sequenced in a study of blood T cell repertoires in COVID-19. TCRdb keeps only in-frame clones here, not all; method: immunoSEQ multiplex PCR. The sample has some 310,000 clones; around nine tenths are singletons. Sequencing was carried out using peripheral blood. Source of these receptors: a man between 50 and 59 years old with active or convalescent COVID-19.

V usage is TRBV6-5 and J usage is TRBJ1-2; the match to TRBD1 covers 7 bases. Germline V gene sequence: CDR1 MNHEY, CDR2 SVGAGI. With V trimmed by 6 bases and J by 1 base, 8 bases remained unmatched. CDR3 length: 15 amino acids. The CDR3 loop is CASRSPGQVNYGYTF. For the CDR3, the DNA is TGTGCCAGCAGATCTCCCGGACAGGTTAACTATGGCTACACCTTC.

V gene TRBV3-1 (or the pseudogene TRBV3-2) combines with J gene TRBJ1-2; 7 bases match TRBD1. V was pared by 3 bases and J by 1 base, with 14 bases of the junction left unmatched. The germline V gene encodes CDR1 LGHDT and CDR2 YNNKEL (reference sequence). The CDR3 consists of 18 residues. CDR3 nucleotide sequence: TGTGCCAGCAGCCAGGGTCGTCAGGGACAGCGTTATAACTATGGCTACACCTTC. It codes for CASSQGRQGQRYNYGYTF.

The rearrangement uses TRBV30 and TRBJ1-1; no definite D call. Germline V gene sequence: CDR1 GTSNPN, CDR2 SVGIG (reference sequence). This CDR3 region has 15 residues. Trimming cost V 5 bases and J 0 bases, with 16 bases left between them. The CDR3 is CAWSSASALNTEAFF. CDR3 nucleotide sequence: TGTGCCTGGTCTTCTGCTAGCGCTCTGAACACTGAAGCTTTCTTT.

The V gene is TRBV4-1, the J gene TRBJ2-1; 7 bases fit TRBD2. V lost 4 bases, J lost 7 bases, and 13 bases stayed unmatched. Germline CDR1 MGHRA, CDR2 YSYEKL. The CDR3 sequence is 16 residues long. In nucleotides, the CDR3 is TGCGCCAGCAGCCTCCGCGGGGGAAGTGATTGGAATGAGCAGTTCTTC. Its protein product is CASSLRGGSDWNEQFF.

The chain has TRBV19 and TRBJ2-1, with 13 bases matching TRBD2. CDR1 and CDR2 (germline): LNHDA, SQIVND (reference sequence). CDR3 size: 16 residues. Trimming took 1 base from V and 8 from J; bases not matched to a gene: 5. The CDR3 DNA follows: TGTGCCAGTAGTATAGGACTAGCGGGAGGTGAAGATGAGCAGTTCTTC. Protein: CASSIGLAGGEDEQFF.

The J gene is TRBJ1-1, the V gene TRBV6-5, with 7 bases aligning to TRBD1. With V trimmed by 6 bases and J by 1 base, 5 bases remained unmatched. CDR1 MNHEY and CDR2 SVGAGI come from the germline V gene. The CDR3 spans 14 residues. Here the CDR3 DNA reads TGTGCCAGCAGCGACAGGGCCACGAACACTGAAGCTTTCTTT. Translated: CASSDRATNTEAFF.

This sequence joins TRBV5-1 and TRBJ2-5, with D possibly TRBD1 on 5 matching bases. The CDR3 is 13 amino acids. Trimming took off 6 bases at V and 5 bases at J, with 14 bases between the two ends. CDR1 and CDR2 (germline): SGHRS, YFSETQ. As DNA, the CDR3 is TGCGCCAGCACCCGGAACAAGGGGGAGACCCAGTACTTC. Amino acids: CASTRNKGETQYF.

The rearrangement uses TRBV20-1 and TRBJ2-7; D is possibly TRBD2 (5 bases). V lost 3 bases and J 2 bases, leaving 14 bases between the germline ends. The CDR3 extends over 14 amino acids. Per germline, CDR1 DFQATT and CDR2 SNEGSKA (reference sequence). CDR3 region: CSASEVRTPYEQYF. CDR3 bases: TGCAGTGCTAGTGAGGTCAGGACTCCCTACGAGCAGTACTTC.

This rearrangement joins TRBV5-1 to TRBJ2-2, with TRBD2 matching 16 bases. After removal of 4 bases from V and 4 bases from J, the junction contained 10 bases not matched to a gene. Looked up from germline, CDR1 is SGHRS and CDR2 is YFSETQ. The CDR3 contains 19 residues. The CDR3 is CASSSPGLAGGKGTGELFF. The CDR3, as DNA: TGCGCCAGCAGCAGCCCGGGACTAGCGGGAGGGAAGGGCACCGGGGAGCTGTTTTTT.

V is TRBV6-5 and J is TRBJ2-2; 9 nucleotides match TRBD1. CDR1 MNHEY and CDR2 SVGAGI come from the germline V gene. V lost 6 bases, J lost 5 bases, and 7 bases stayed unmatched. There are 15 residues in the CDR3. The CDR3 DNA is TGTGCCAGCAGCCGGGGACAGGGCTTTACCGGGGAGCTGTTTTTT. As protein: CASSRGQGFTGELFF.

The chain has TRBV7-9 and TRBJ2-7; 7 positions agree with TRBD1. The CDR3 consists of 15 residues. Looked up from germline, CDR1 is SEHNR and CDR2 is FQNEAQ (reference sequence). V was clipped by 4 bases and J by 1 base; unmatched bases: 7. The CDR3 DNA reads as TGTGCCAGCAGCTCCCGGACAGGCGTGTCCTACGAGCAGTACTTC. It is translated as CASSSRTGVSYEQYF.

The genes are TRBV6-5 and TRBJ1-5; TRBD1 is a possible D gene (6 bases). Germline-derived CDR1 and CDR2 are MNHEY and SVGAGI. The V end was cut by 6 bases, the J end by 5 bases, with 11 bases between. The CDR3 runs to 13 residues. The CDR3: CASRRQVDQPQHF. The CDR3 DNA reads TGTGCCAGCAGAAGACAGGTCGATCAGCCCCAGCATTTT.

J is TRBJ1-1 and V is TRBV6-2 or TRBV6-3; the D is unclear. This CDR3 contains 13 residues. Germline V gene sequence: CDR1 MNHEY, CDR2 SVGEGT. V dropped 2 bases and J dropped 6 bases, with 10 bases sitting between them. CDR3 sequence (DNA): TGTGCCAGCAGTTACCCGGAGGGCGCTGAAGCTTTCTTT. This sequence encodes CASSYPEGAEAFF.

The chain carries TRBV9 and TRBJ2-3; TRBD1 is a possible D gene (5 bases). V shed 6 bases and J shed 1 base, with 15 bases lying between them. This CDR3 spans 15 amino acids. CDR1 is SGDLS, CDR2 YYNGEE, per germline. The CDR3 spells CASTPNPGRTDTQYF. CDR3 coding DNA: TGTGCCAGCACCCCGAACCCAGGGCGCACAGATACGCAGTATTTT. The full variable domain, completed using reference TRBV9 and TRBJ2-3, is DSGVTQTPKHLITATGQRVTLRCSPRSGDLSVYWYQQSLDQGLQFLIQYYNGEERAKGNILERFSAQQFPDLHSELNLSSLELGDSALYFCASTPNPGRTDTQYFGPGTRLTVL.

This rearrangement joins TRBV5-4 to TRBJ1-2; tentative D call: TRBD1 (6 bases). Germline V gives CDR1 SGHNT, CDR2 YYREEE (reference sequence). V was shortened by 0 bases and J by 4 bases, with 10 bases between the two germline ends. The CDR3 totals 14 residues. The CDR3 DNA sequence: TGTGCCAGCAGCTTGGGGACAGATTTCTATGGCTACACCTTC. Amino acids: CASSLGTDFYGYTF.

The CDR3 is CASSSQTGEPLIDYTF. CDR3 nucleotides: TGTGCCAGCAGCTCTCAGACAGGGGAGCCCTTAATCGACTACACCTTC. The V call is TRBV5-4, the J call TRBJ1-2, with TRBD1 matching over 8 bases. Germline assignment: CDR1 SGHNT and CDR2 YYREEE (reference sequence). The CDR3 is made up of 16 amino acids. Trimming removed 3 bases from V and 10 bases from J; junction bases left unmatched: 17.

The rearrangement joins TRBV7-3 to TRBJ1-4; 8 bases are a match to TRBD1. The germline V gene has CDR1 SGHTA and CDR2 FQGTGA. V was pared by 3 bases and J by 0 bases, with 9 bases of the junction left unmatched. The CDR3 runs to 18 residues. CDR3 bases: TGTGCCAGCAGCTTGCGTCAGGGGGCGTTCACAACTAATGAAAAACTGTTTTTT. Encoded protein: CASSLRQGAFTTNEKLFF.

This chain connects TRBV11-2 to TRBJ1-4; D gene uncertain. CDR3 size: 11 residues. Trimming shortened V by 5 bases and J by 5 bases, and 3 bases separated the two germline ends. Per the germline V gene, CDR1 is SGHAT and CDR2 is FQNNGV. The CDR3 DNA sequence: TGTGCCAGCAGCCGGAATGAAAAACTGTTTTTT. It codes for CASSRNEKLFF.

In this sample, this clone turned up a few times. This rearrangement joins TRBV19 to TRBJ1-5; 7 bases are shared with TRBD1. The CDR3 sequence is 18 residues long. V shed 4 bases and J 5 bases; nucleotides not matched to a gene: 17. From germline, CDR1 is LNHDA and CDR2 SQIVND (reference sequence). CDR3 bases: TGTGCCAGTAGTACGAGGACAGGAAACCCCCCAGGCGATCAGCCCCAGCATTTT. Translated: CASSTRTGNPPGDQPQHF. The full variable domain, in which reference TRBV19 and TRBJ1-5 provide the parts outside the CDR3, is DGGITQSPKYLFRKEGQNVTLSCEQNLNHDAMYWYRQDPGQGLRLIYYSQIVNDFQKGDIAEGYSVSREKKESFPLTVTSAQKNPTAFYLCASSTRTGNPPGDQPQHFGDGTRLSIL.

The chain carries TRBV27 and TRBJ2-1; D is undetermined. The germline V gene has CDR1 MNHEY and CDR2 SMNVEV (reference sequence). This CDR3 spans 15 amino acids. Trimming took 7 bases from V and 0 from J, leaving 13 bases between them. The DNA for the CDR3 is TGTGCCAGCAAGTCAATCCTGAGCTCCTACAATGAGCAGTTCTTC. Translating it yields CASKSILSSYNEQFF.

This chain uses TRBV5-4 with TRBJ2-5; TRBD1 matches 7 bases. This CDR3 has 15 amino acids. CDR1 is SGHNT, CDR2 YYREEE, per germline (reference sequence). The J segment lost 10 bases and the V segment lost 4 bases, leaving 16 bases of the junction unmatched. The CDR3 DNA is TGTGCCAGCAGCCTTAACAGGGGCCTCGGTCGGGTCCAGTACTTC. As protein: CASSLNRGLGRVQYF.

The V and J genes are TRBV11-3 and TRBJ2-1; 8 bases align to TRBD1. Unmatched junction bases numbered 3, after V lost 5 bases and J lost 6 bases. CDR1 SGHNT and CDR2 YENEEA come from the germline V gene. The CDR3 runs to 13 residues. The DNA of the CDR3 is TGTGCCAGCAGCCTCGGACAGGGCAATGAGCAGTTCTTC. Its protein is CASSLGQGNEQFF. Looking up the rest from reference TRBV11-3 and TRBJ2-1 gives the full variable domain: EAGVVQSPRYKIIEKKQPVAFWCNPISGHNTLYWYLQNLGQGPELLIRYENEEAVDDSQLPKDRFSAERLKGVDSTLKIQPAELGDSAVYLCASSLGQGNEQFFGPGTRLTVL.

The V and J genes are TRBV18 and TRBJ1-1, with 8 bases fitting TRBD1. The CDR3 totals 17 residues. The trim removed 3 bases at V and 1 base at J, leaving 10 bases unmatched. CDR1 is KGHSH and CDR2 is LQKENI in the germline V gene. CDR3 residues: CASSPSDTGTGNTEAFF. CDR3 DNA: TGTGCCAGCTCACCGTCAGATACCGGGACAGGGAACACTGAAGCTTTCTTT.

This rearrangement joins TRBV9 to TRBJ2-3; possible D gene TRBD1, 6 bases. Germline V CDR1 and CDR2: SGDLS, YYNGEE. The V end lost 3 bases, the J end lost 2 bases, and 19 bases lay between the germline ends. The CDR3 is 17 residues long. DNA for the CDR3: TGTGCCAGCAGCGAACGACAGGCTAATACTTTCACAGATACGCAGTATTTT. As protein: CASSERQANTFTDTQYF.

The chain employs TRBV24-1 and TRBJ1-1; possible D gene TRBD1, 5 bases. The V end was cut by 2 bases, the J end by 11 bases, with 17 bases between. This CDR3 region has 14 residues. In germline, CDR1 is KGHDR, CDR2 SFDVKD. The CDR3 region is CATSDSPGLMGAFF. DNA of the CDR3: TGTGCCACCAGTGATTCCCCGGGACTTATGGGGGCTTTCTTT.

V gene TRBV27 combines with J gene TRBJ2-7; 7 bases map to TRBD1. Germline trimming cut 7 bases from V and 0 bases from J; bases unmatched to any gene: 9. Germline loops: CDR1 MNHEY, CDR2 SMNVEV (reference sequence). CDR3 length: 15 residues. CDR3 coding DNA: TGTGCCAGCACAAGGAACAGGGACAGCTCCTACGAGCAGTACTTC. Residues: CASTRNRDSSYEQYF.

This rearrangement joins TRBV18 to TRBJ2-7; 8 nucleotides agree with TRBD1. This CDR3 has 14 residues. The ends lost 0 bases at V and 9 bases at J; junction bases unmatched: 7. The germline CDR1 and CDR2 sequences are KGHSH and LQKENI. In DNA form, the CDR3 reads TGTGCCAGCTCACCACCGGAGGACAGGGCGGGGCAGTACTTC. Its translation is CASSPPEDRAGQYF.